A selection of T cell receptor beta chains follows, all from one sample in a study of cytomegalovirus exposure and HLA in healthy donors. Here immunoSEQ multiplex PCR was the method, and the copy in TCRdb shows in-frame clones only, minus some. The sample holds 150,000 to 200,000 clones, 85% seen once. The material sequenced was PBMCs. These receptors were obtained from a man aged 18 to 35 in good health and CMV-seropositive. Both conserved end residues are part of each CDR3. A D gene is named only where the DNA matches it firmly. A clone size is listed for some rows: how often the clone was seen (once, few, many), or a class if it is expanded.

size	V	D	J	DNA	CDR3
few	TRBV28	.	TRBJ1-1	TGTGCCAGCAGTTTAGAGGGCAGGAATCAAGCTTTCTTT	CASSLEGRNQAFF
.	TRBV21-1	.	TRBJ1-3	TGTGCCAGCAGCAAAACAGGTATCCCTGGAAACACCATATATTTT	CASSKTGIPGNTIYF
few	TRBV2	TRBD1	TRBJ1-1	TGTGCCAGGGGTCGGGACAGGGCTCGGGTGAACACTGAAGCTTTCTTT	CARGRDRARVNTEAFF
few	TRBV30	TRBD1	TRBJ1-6	TGTGCCTGGTCGAGGGACAGGTATAATTCACCCCTCCACTTT	CAWSRDRYNSPLHF
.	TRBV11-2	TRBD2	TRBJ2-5	TGTGCCAGCAGCTTACTAGCGGGGCGGCAAGAGACCCAGTACTTC	CASSLLAGRQETQYF
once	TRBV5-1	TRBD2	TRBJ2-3	TGCGCCAGCAGCTCGAGGACTAGCGGGGGCACAGATACGCAGTATTTT	CASSSRTSGGTDTQYF
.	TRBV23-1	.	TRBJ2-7	TGCGCCAGCATGGGCCAAACCGCAGGTCGCTCCTACGAGCAGTACTTC	CASMGQTAGRSYEQYF
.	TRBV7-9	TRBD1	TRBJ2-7	TGTGCCAGCAGCTCCCGGGACAGTCCCTACGAGCAGTACTTC	CASSSRDSPYEQYF
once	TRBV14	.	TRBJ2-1	TGTGCCAGCAGCCAAGGACTAGGTGGTGAGCAGTTCTTC	CASSQGLGGEQFF
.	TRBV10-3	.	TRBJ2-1	TGTGCCATCAGTGAGCACAGGGAAGCTGCCTACAATGAGCAGTTCTTC	CAISEHREAAYNEQFF
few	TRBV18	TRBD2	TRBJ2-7	TGTGCCAGCTCAACCCTAGCGGGAGTGAGGTCCTACGAGCAGTACTTC	CASSTLAGVRSYEQYF
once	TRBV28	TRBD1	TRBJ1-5	TGTGCCAGCAGGGAAGGGGACAGACCCCAGCATTTT	CASREGDRPQHF